Below, 26 T cell receptor beta chains from the same sample are listed, as sequenced in a study of T-cell reconstitution after alpha-beta-depleted transplantation in children. Unique molecular identifiers were incorporated into the prepared TCRbeta library. TCRdb analysed the PCR reads with MiXCR anew, one entry per CDR3 protein. Here the sample spans 200,000 to 250,000 distinct CDR3 sequences, roughly 7.7% being singletons. The sequenced sample was PBMCs, mostly from graft donor cells, obtained 180 days after TCRalphabeta/CD19-depleted stem cell transplant. These receptors were obtained from a male patient younger than 18 who had a stem cell transplant for acute lymphoblastic leukemia, so the T cells may come from the graft donor.

In this sample, this clonotype turned up many times. The chain carries TRBV5-1 and TRBJ1-5; D gene uncertain. The germline V gene has CDR1 SGHRS and CDR2 YFSETQ. The V gene lost 0 bases and the J gene lost 16 bases, with 11 bases spanning the gap. The CDR3 contains 11 residues. DNA of the CDR3: TGCGCCAGCAGCTTGGAAGGAGGAACTCATTTT. Translating gives CASSLEGGTHF.

This clonotype was counted ten times or more. This chain links TRBV21-1 with TRBJ2-7; no check of the table's D call, TRBD1, against the DNA was made. TRBV21-1 is marked as a pseudogene. This CDR3 contains 13 residues. The chain's CDR3 is CASSAIQGYEQYF. The CDR3 bases are TGTGCCAGCAGCGCCATCCAGGGTTACGAGCAGTACTTC.

Ten or more counts support this clonotype. The chain joins TRBV5-1 to TRBJ1-4; D is ambiguous. This CDR3 region has 14 residues. V lost 4 bases and J 4 bases, leaving 11 bases between the germline ends. Germline V gives CDR1 SGHRS, CDR2 YFSETQ. CDR3 residues: CASSLTGFNEKLFF. CDR3 sequence (DNA): TGCGCCAGCAGCCTGACCGGCTTTAATGAAAAACTGTTTTTT.

Of note for this clonotype: A much larger clone lies a single base off, so this may be a read error. CDR3 in amino acids: CAITTGTSKMYEQYF. CDR3 bases: TGTGCCATCACTACCGGGACTAGCAAGATGTACGAGCAGTACTTC. This chain links TRBV10-3 with TRBJ2-7, with TRBD2 matching 9 bases. CDR1 is ENHRY, CDR2 SYGVKD, per germline. The CDR3 extends over 15 amino acids. V was clipped by 7 bases and J by 4 bases; unmatched bases: 11.

This clonotype was recorded many times. The chain joins TRBV25-1 to TRBJ2-3; no definite D call. The V end lost 5 bases, the J end lost 0 bases, and 9 bases lay between the germline ends. Germline assignment: CDR1 MGHDK and CDR2 SYGVNS. The CDR3 extends over 14 amino acids. The CDR3 here is CASSPPGSTDTQYF. The DNA for the CDR3 is TGTGCCAGCAGTCCTCCCGGGAGCACAGATACGCAGTATTTT.

At least ten counts were recorded for this clonotype. The V and J genes are TRBV7-2 and TRBJ2-1; 8 nucleotides align to TRBD2. The V segment lost 5 bases and the J segment 6 bases; nucleotides outside the gene matches: 12. Looked up from germline, CDR1 is SGHTA and CDR2 is FQGNSA. This CDR3 region has 16 residues. For the CDR3, the DNA is TGTGCCAGCAGCCCTCGAGCGGGAGTCCTCCGCAATGAGCAGTTCTTC. Protein: CASSPRAGVLRNEQFF.

This clonotype was recorded many times. The chain is built from TRBV19 and TRBJ1-1, with a possible D match to TRBD1 (5 bases). Trimming shortened V by 3 bases and J by 0 bases, and 11 bases separated the two germline ends. This CDR3 is 15 amino acids long. The germline V gene encodes CDR1 LNHDA and CDR2 SQIVND (reference sequence). DNA of the CDR3: TGTGCCAGTAGTATTGACAGCCCTATGAACACTGAAGCTTTCTTT. It yields the protein CASSIDSPMNTEAFF.

This clonotype showed up many times. This chain uses TRBV6-2 or TRBV6-3 with TRBJ2-7; 7 nucleotides agree with TRBD2. The CDR3 has 15 amino acids. The junction had 10 bases not matched to a gene; V was cut back by 6 bases and J by 2 bases. CDR1 and CDR2 from the germline V gene are MNHEY and SVGEGT. CDR3 nucleotides: TGTGCCAGCAGAGTAGGGACTATCACTCCCTACGAGCAGTACTTC. Translation gives CASRVGTITPYEQYF.

This clonotype was observed a few times. The rearrangement uses TRBV19 and TRBJ2-3; D is unresolved. Trimming removed 4 bases at V and 1 base at J, with 21 bases between. The CDR3 runs 18 residues. Per the germline V gene, CDR1 is LNHDA and CDR2 is SQIVND (reference sequence). The CDR3 coding sequence is TGTGCCAGTAGTAAAAGCCTTCCGAGCGACGGGCGCACAGATACGCAGTATTTT. Its translation is CASSKSLPSDGRTDTQYF. Using reference TRBV19 and TRBJ2-3 for the parts outside the CDR3, the full variable domain is DGGITQSPKYLFRKEGQNVTLSCEQNLNHDAMYWYRQDPGQGLRLIYYSQIVNDFQKGDIAEGYSVSREKKESFPLTVTSAQKNPTAFYLCASSKSLPSDGRTDTQYFGPGTRLTVL.

This clonotype has at least ten counts. The chain uses TRBV20-1 and TRBJ2-3; maybe TRBD2 (6 bases). Germline assignment: CDR1 DFQATT and CDR2 SNEGSKA (reference sequence). Deletions cut 6 bases from V and 0 bases from J, with 16 bases between. CDR3 length equals 15 residues. This chain's CDR3 is CSALANLPSTDTQYF. CDR3 coding DNA: TGCAGTGCCCTAGCGAACCTCCCTAGCACAGATACGCAGTATTTT.

This clonotype has only a few counts. The chain joins TRBV7-3 to TRBJ1-3; TRBD1 matches 8 bases. The CDR3 sequence is 15 residues long. Losses at the gene ends were 6 bases for V and 0 bases for J; bases not matched to a gene: 4. Germline lookup yields CDR1 SGHTA and CDR2 FQGTGA. CDR3 loop: CASSRQGISGNTIYF. CDR3 DNA sequence: TGTGCCAGCAGTCGACAGGGGATCTCTGGAAACACCATATATTTT.

This clonotype has ten or more counts. One junction end does not reproduce the germline sequence, and a read error may be involved. The V gene is TRBV7-9, the J gene TRBJ2-7; possibly TRBD1 or TRBD2 for D (6 bases each). Germline V gene data show CDR1 as SEHNR and CDR2 as FQNEAQ (reference sequence). The CDR3 length is 12 residues. For the CDR3, the DNA is TGTGCCAGCAGCTCATCGGGGGCACCCCCAGACTTC. Translated: CASSSSGAPPDF.

This clonotype was picked up many times. This sequence joins TRBV28 and TRBJ1-5; D may be TRBD1 (5 bases). The CDR3 length is 15 residues. The germline gives CDR1 MDHEN, CDR2 SYDVKM. V dropped 5 bases and J dropped 4 bases, with 15 bases sitting between them. CDR3 protein: CASSARDGWNQPQHF. The CDR3 nucleotides are TGTGCCAGCAGTGCCCGGGACGGATGGAATCAGCCCCAGCATTTT.

J is TRBJ2-3 and V is TRBV9, with no clear D. The CDR3 totals 14 residues. Germline lookup yields CDR1 SGDLS and CDR2 YYNGEE. V lost 0 bases and J lost 5, with 10 bases in between. DNA for the CDR3: TGTGCCAGCAGCGTAGGGGTGTTAGGAGATACGCAGTATTTT. It translates to CASSVGVLGDTQYF.

This clonotype was recorded many times. The V call is TRBV12-3 or TRBV12-4, the J call TRBJ2-2, with D unresolved. This CDR3 spans 17 amino acids. Trimming removed 2 bases at V and 1 base at J, with 14 bases between. CDR3 sequence: CASSLPSEPLNTGELFF. The CDR3 nucleotides are TGTGCCAGCAGTTTACCAAGCGAACCCCTGAACACCGGGGAGCTGTTTTTT.

This clonotype came up many times. V and J are TRBV5-6 and TRBJ1-4; D is undetermined. Trimming left V 4 bases short and J 0 bases short, with 22 bases between. The CDR3 runs to 19 residues. CDR1 is SGHDT, CDR2 YYEEEE, per germline. The CDR3 DNA follows: TGTGCCAGCAGCCTCCGGTTATCGAGACTCGGGCCAACTAATGAAAAACTGTTTTTT. This sequence encodes CASSLRLSRLGPTNEKLFF.

This clonotype was counted many times. V gene TRBV12-3 or TRBV12-4 combines with J gene TRBJ2-2, with 9 bases aligning to TRBD1. The CDR3 spans 16 residues. J was trimmed by 6 bases and V by 5 bases; bases with no gene match: 10. The CDR3 loop is CASSPPGTGWAGELFF. CDR3 nucleotides: TGTGCCAGCAGTCCGCCCGGGACAGGGTGGGCCGGGGAGCTGTTTTTT.

The rearrangement joins TRBV6-4 to TRBJ2-1, with TRBD2 identical over 9 bases. This CDR3 is built from 16 residues. Germline V CDR1 and CDR2: MRHNA, SNTAGT. CDR3 residues: CTFSPVSGRVDNEQFF. The CDR3 DNA sequence: TGTACCTTCAGTCCTGTTAGCGGGAGAGTGGACAATGAGCAGTTCTTC.

This clonotype appeared many times. The J gene is TRBJ2-7, the V gene TRBV12-3 or TRBV12-4, with 9 bases fitting TRBD2. Unmatched junction bases numbered 10, after V lost 6 bases and J lost 1 base. CDR3 length: 16 residues. This CDR3 reads CASSPGGGGASYEQYF. CDR3 sequence (DNA): TGTGCCAGCAGCCCCGGAGGCGGGGGGGCGTCCTACGAGCAGTACTTC.

At least ten counts were recorded for this clonotype. V gene TRBV5-1 combines with J gene TRBJ1-1, with unresolved D. The CDR3 has 14 residues. Germline V lookup: CDR1 SGHRS, CDR2 YFSETQ. Trimming removed 9 bases from V and 1 base from J, with 16 bases in between. This CDR3 reads CATTPGPSNTEAFF. The CDR3 DNA follows: TGCGCCACCACCCCAGGTCCTTCGAACACTGAAGCTTTCTTT.

This clonotype was counted many times. For the CDR3, the DNA is TGTGCCAGTAGGGTGGGACAACTCACTGAAGCTTTCTTT. Protein product: CASRVGQLTEAFF. The gene calls are TRBV19 and TRBJ1-1; possible D gene TRBD1, 6 bases. Per the germline V gene, CDR1 is LNHDA and CDR2 is SQIVND (reference sequence). V dropped 6 bases and J dropped 4 bases, with 12 bases sitting between them. The CDR3 has 13 amino acids.

There are many counts of this clonotype. V gene TRBV6-2 or TRBV6-3 combines with J gene TRBJ2-1; 16 nucleotides line up with TRBD2. With V trimmed by 6 bases and J by 2 bases, 4 bases remained unmatched. The germline V gene has CDR1 MNHEY and CDR2 SVGEGT. CDR3 length equals 17 residues. CDR3 in DNA: TGTGCCAGCAGCGCCGGGACTAGCGGGGGGGCCTACAATGAGCAGTTCTTC. Amino acids: CASSAGTSGGAYNEQFF.

This clonotype was counted ten times or more. The rearrangement uses TRBV5-1 and TRBJ2-1, with D uncertain. The CDR3 extends over 13 amino acids. The V gene's germline CDR1 is SGHRS and CDR2 YFSETQ. V dropped 2 bases and J dropped 6 bases, with 9 bases sitting between them. The CDR3 bases are TGCGCCAGCAGCTTTTTAGGCAGCAATGAGCAGTTCTTC. Translation: CASSFLGSNEQFF.

This chain uses TRBV9 with TRBJ2-2; TRBD1 is a possible D gene (6 bases). Germline V lookup: CDR1 SGDLS, CDR2 YYNGEE. With 2 bases removed from V and 3 bases from J, the gap between germline ends came to 8 bases. The length of the CDR3 is 14 residues. CDR3 loop: CASSVGHYTGELFF. CDR3 DNA sequence: TGTGCCAGCAGCGTGGGACACTACACCGGGGAGCTGTTTTTT. Looking up the rest from reference TRBV9 and TRBJ2-2 gives the full variable domain: DSGVTQTPKHLITATGQRVTLRCSPRSGDLSVYWYQQSLDQGLQFLIQYYNGEERAKGNILERFSAQQFPDLHSELNLSSLELGDSALYFCASSVGHYTGELFFGEGSRLTVL.

This clonotype was observed at least ten times. This chain links TRBV12-3 or TRBV12-4 with TRBJ2-5, with D tentatively TRBD1 or TRBD2 (5 bases each). The CDR3 has 13 residues. The V end lost 3 bases, the J end lost 12 bases, and 17 bases lay between the germline ends. DNA of the CDR3: TGTGCCAGCAGTTTCTCCCTCCACAGGACTGAGTACTTC. Translated: CASSFSLHRTEYF.

On this clonotype itself: A much bigger clone sits one base away, suggesting this may be a read error. The chain couples TRBV7-6 to TRBJ1-1; perhaps TRBD1 as D (5 bases). This CDR3 is 14 amino acids long. The V gene's germline CDR1 is SGHVS and CDR2 FNYEAQ. CDR3: CASSLWRGKTEAIF. The DNA of the CDR3 is TGTGCCAGCAGCCTATGGCGGGGGAAGACTGAAGCTATCTTT. The variable domain in full, with the rest retrieved from reference TRBV7-6 and TRBJ1-1, is GAGVSQSPRYKVTKRGQDVALRCDPISGHVSLYWYRQALGQGPEFLTYFNYEAQQDKSGLPNDRFSAERPEGSISTLTIQRTEQRDSAMYRCASSLWRGKTEAIFGQGTRLTVV.